This T cell receptor (beta chain) was profiled in a study of blood T cell repertoires in COVID-19. Looking at the study overall: Acute and convalescent COVID-19 samples came from the United States, Italy and Spain. Sample material is recorded as cDNA or gDNA derived from T cells, B-cell-depleted T cells, or PBMCs.

This clone was picked up a small number of times. In the authors' workflow: Estimated nucleated cell counts came from reference gene primer amplification. Assay used: immunoSEQ multiplex PCR; TCRdb lists only in-frame clones, some missing. That table is the source of V, J and clone size, and D and trimming were worked out from the DNA. Among approximately 97,000 clones listed, more than 80% were seen once. The receptor's source is a human donor in a cohort sampled during active COVID-19. The sample taken for sequencing was peripheral blood.

CDR3 in DNA: TGTGCCAGCAGTCCCGGTGCACAGCCCCAGCATTTT. It yields the protein CASSPGAQPQHF. The chain combines TRBV12-3 or TRBV12-4 with TRBJ1-5; no reliable D call. Trimming stripped 5 bases from V and 7 bases from J, with 9 bases between. CDR3 length equals 12 residues.